Described below is a single TCR beta chain sequence and its context. TCR beta sequences were obtained from blood CD8+ and CD4+ T cells. The study used treatment-naive patients who had stable or active relapsing-remitting disease as multiple sclerosis controls. While CD8+ and CD4+ T cells were isolated negatively, TEMRA cells were enriched by FACS. Random hexamers served to reverse transcribe about 0.45 to 1 ug RNA. One entry per CDR3 protein results from TCRdb running MiXCR on the immunoSEQ multiplex PCR reads. Of more than 150,000 distinct CDR3 sequences listed, just under 95% are singletons. These data are taken from a study of CD8 T cells in Susac syndrome. CDR1 SEHNR and CDR2 FQNEAQ come from the germline V gene (reference sequence). The V end lost 1 base, the J end lost 12 bases, and 9 bases lay between the germline ends. The CDR3 is made up of 12 amino acids.

The sequencing sample was made of CD8+ T cells from PBMCs. The sequence was obtained from a human donor with multiple sclerosis. The genes are TRBV7-9 and TRBJ1-4, with unresolved D. CDR3 DNA sequence: TGTGCCAGCAGCTTAGGGGCTGAGGAACTGTTTTTT. This codes for CASSLGAEELFF.